What follows describes a single TCR beta chain. The CDR3 runs to 13 residues. Looked up from germline, CDR1 is SGHTA and CDR2 is FQGNSA. V gave up 5 bases and J gave up 0 bases, with 5 bases separating them. The data belong to a study of blood T cell repertoires in COVID-19. Study information: PBMCs, B-cell-depleted T cells, or T cells provided the cDNA or gDNA that made up the material.

Using immunoSEQ multiplex PCR, the repertoire was profiled, and TCRdb retains in-frame clones only, with some absent. The profile shows fewer than 15,000 clones, around 90% of them singletons. The source material was peripheral blood. The V and J genes are TRBV7-2 and TRBJ1-3; no definite D call. The TCR sequence derives from a human donor in a cohort sampled during active COVID-19. The CDR3 bases are TGTGCCAGCAGCCCGAGCTCTGGAAACACCATATATTTT. As protein: CASSPSSGNTIYF. The whole variable domain, remainder taken from reference TRBV7-2 and TRBJ1-3, is GAGVSQSPSNKVTEKGKDVELRCDPISGHTALYWYRQSLGQGLEFLIYFQGNSAPDKSGLPSDRFSAERTGGSVSTLTIQRTQQEDSAVYLCASSPSSGNTIYFGEGSWLTVV.